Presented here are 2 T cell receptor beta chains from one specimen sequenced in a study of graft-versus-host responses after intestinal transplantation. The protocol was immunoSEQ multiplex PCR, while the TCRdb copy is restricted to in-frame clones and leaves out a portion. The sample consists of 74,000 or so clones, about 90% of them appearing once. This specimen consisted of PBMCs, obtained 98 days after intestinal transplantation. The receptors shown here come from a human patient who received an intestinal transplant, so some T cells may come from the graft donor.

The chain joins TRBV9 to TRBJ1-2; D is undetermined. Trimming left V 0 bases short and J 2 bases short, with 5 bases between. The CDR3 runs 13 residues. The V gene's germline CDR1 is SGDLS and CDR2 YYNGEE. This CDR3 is CASSVAVNYGYTF. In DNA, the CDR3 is TGTGCCAGCAGCGTAGCGGTAAACTATGGCTACACCTTC.

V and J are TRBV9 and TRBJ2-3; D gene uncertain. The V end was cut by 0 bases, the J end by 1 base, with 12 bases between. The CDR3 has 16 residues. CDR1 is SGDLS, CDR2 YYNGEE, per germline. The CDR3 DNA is TGTGCCAGCAGCGTAGAGAAGGGTGGTGGCACAGATACGCAGTATTTT. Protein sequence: CASSVEKGGGTDTQYF.